This TCR beta chain was retrieved from a study of T cell changes during pregnancy in multiple sclerosis. Measured with immunoSEQ multiplex PCR; TCRdb has only the in-frame clones, and not every one. The repertoire holds roughly 52,000 clones, with approximately 94% as singletons. Sequencing used CD8+ T cells from peripheral blood mononuclear cells, obtained in the third trimester of pregnancy. This receptor was identified in a female donor with multiple sclerosis, enrolled in a pregnancy study.

The CDR3: CASSELTPGQGGTDTQYF. As DNA, the CDR3 is TGCGCCAGCAGTGAGTTAACCCCGGGACAGGGGGGCACAGATACGCAGTATTTT. The chain carries TRBV10-1 and TRBJ2-3; 11 bases agree with TRBD1. The CDR3 loop spans 18 amino acids. The germline CDR1 and CDR2 sequences are WNHNN and SYGVQD (reference sequence). J gave up 1 base and V 1 base, and 7 bases lay outside the gene matches.